This is a list of T cell receptor beta chains from one sample in a study of T cell responses to AZD1222 COVID-19 vaccine. Generated by immunoSEQ multiplex PCR, the TCRdb table keeps only in-frame clones and is missing some. The sample has more than 150,000 clones, about 87% seen once. Material: peripheral blood, obtained on day 0 of MenACWY control vaccination. The source of these receptors is an adult in good health. The CDR3 runs from the conserved cysteine through the conserved F or W. The D gene is left open where the match is weak.

V gene	D gene	J gene	CDR3 protein
TRBV15	TRBD1	TRBJ1-5	CATSSRGLDSQPQHF
TRBV5-6	TRBD1	TRBJ2-7	CASSTGQGWDEQYF
TRBV30	.	TRBJ1-2	CAWVSDTGVLNYGYTF
TRBV10-3	TRBD2	TRBJ2-7	CAISDLGGRGFYEQYF
TRBV5-1	.	TRBJ2-3	CASSLPPDTDTQYF
TRBV28	TRBD1	TRBJ1-3	CASRGSGGAVAGNTIYF
TRBV28	TRBD1	TRBJ2-2	CASSPGGLGGELFF
TRBV2	.	TRBJ2-1	CASSFGYEQFF
TRBV19	.	TRBJ1-2	CASSTAPEGQGGTYGYTF
TRBV19	.	TRBJ2-3	CASSIRQGGDTQYF
TRBV27	TRBD1	TRBJ2-6	CASSPRTGALSGANVLTF
TRBV19	TRBD1	TRBJ1-2	CASSRQGTYGYTF
TRBV9	TRBD1	TRBJ2-7	CASSVGTEPYEQYF
TRBV7-2	.	TRBJ1-6	CASSLADLRVSPLHF
TRBV6-5	.	TRBJ1-6	CASNTWDNSPLHF
TRBV5-6	TRBD1	TRBJ1-2	CASSLGPTGVGLYGYTF
TRBV30	.	TRBJ2-7	CAWSSSELVPEQYF
TRBV30	.	TRBJ2-6	CAWTQTKTLGGAISGANVLTF
TRBV5-4	.	TRBJ1-2	CASSLREANYGYTF
TRBV6-5	.	TRBJ1-4	CASNGPSTNEKLFF
TRBV19	.	TRBJ1-5	CASTLHRGRSNQPQHF
TRBV4-1	TRBD2	TRBJ2-3	CASSQPSGGAADTQYF
TRBV28	TRBD2	TRBJ2-5	CASSPGGAPETQYF
TRBV10-2	.	TRBJ1-2	CASSESGGSNYGYTF
TRBV3-1/TRBV3-2	TRBD2	TRBJ2-2	CASSPGTRGRELFF
TRBV18	TRBD1	TRBJ1-5	CASSSGTGRLNQPQHF
TRBV5-5	TRBD1	TRBJ2-3	CASSLEGASTDTQYF
TRBV28	TRBD1	TRBJ2-1	CASSFLRGQGEQFF